This T cell receptor beta chain was captured in a study of early T cells in non-severe SARS-CoV-2 infection. Turning to the study itself: Sequencing targeted bulk RNA from unsorted whole blood, leaving chains unpaired.

Comments on this clonotype: Antigen: not known.

Unique molecular identifiers (one per individual cDNA molecule) were attached. TCRdb ran MiXCR on the 5' RACE reads and lists one entry per CDR3 protein. The sample records tens of thousands of distinct CDR3 sequences, 8.7% being singletons. Study-wide points: Anti-spike CD8 responses were favored by VDJdb matching, which missed private and CD4 specificities.

CDR1 and CDR2 (germline): SGHDT, YYEEEE. This CDR3 spans 13 amino acids. V shed 4 bases and J 3 bases; nucleotides not matched to a gene: 3. The sample here was whole blood, taken at baseline. The genes are TRBV5-6 and TRBJ2-7; 8 bases align to TRBD2. The clonotype originates from an adult who was a healthcare worker with PCR-confirmed SARS-CoV-2 infection or an uninfected control (not recorded which). CDR3 in amino acids: CASSRRGDYEQYF. The CDR3 coding sequence is TGTGCCAGCAGCCGGCGGGGGGACTACGAGCAGTACTTC.